A selection of T cell receptor beta chains follows, all from one sample in a study of cytomegalovirus exposure and HLA in healthy donors. Generated by immunoSEQ multiplex PCR, the TCRdb table keeps only in-frame clones and is missing some. The table records 75,000 to 90,000 clones, less than 85% of them present only once. The sequenced sample was PBMCs. Source of these receptors: a human donor in good health. CDR3s include the opening cysteine and the closing phenylalanine or tryptophan. The order of the fields is J gene, clone size, D gene, V gene, CDR3 DNA, CDR3 protein. D genes are given only for firm matches. Only some rows state a clone size, as once, few, many or a class for expanded clones.

>TRBJ2-5|.|.|TRBV9
TGTGCCAGCAGCGTAGGGGCAGGGCAAGAGACCCAGTACTTC
CASSVGAGQETQYF
>TRBJ1-6|.|.|TRBV7-9
TGTGCCAGCAGCTTAGTGCAGGCCAAGGATTCACCCCTCCACTTT
CASSLVQAKDSPLHF
>TRBJ1-1|.|TRBD1|TRBV4-3
TGCGCCAGCAGCCATACCGACAGGGCGAACACTGAAGCTTTCTTT
CASSHTDRANTEAFF
>TRBJ2-7|.|TRBD1|TRBV7-6
TGTGCCAGCAGCTTAGGGACAGGGTTCGAGCAGTACTTC
CASSLGTGFEQYF
>TRBJ2-1|.|TRBD2|TRBV15
TGTGCCACCCGCGGGACTAGCGGAATCTCCTACAATGAGCAGTTCTTC
CATRGTSGISYNEQFF
>TRBJ2-5|.|.|TRBV29-1
TGCAGCGTAGGACAGCCCGAAGAGACCCAGTACTTC
CSVGQPEETQYF
>TRBJ2-7|.|.|TRBV20-1
TGCAGTGCCGTCAGCGGAGGCGAGCAGTACTTC
CSAVSGGEQYF
>TRBJ2-7|.|TRBD1|TRBV5-1
TGCGCCAGCAGCTCCACGGGACAGGGGGCACACGAGCAGTACTTC
CASSSTGQGAHEQYF
>TRBJ2-1|once|TRBD1|TRBV5-1
TGCGCCAGCAGCACGGGGACAGCCAAGTCCTACAATGAGCAGTTCTTC
CASSTGTAKSYNEQFF
>TRBJ1-2|.|TRBD1|TRBV27
TGTGCCAGCAGTTACAAATGGACAGGCTATGGCTACACCTTC
CASSYKWTGYGYTF
>TRBJ1-2|few|.|TRBV4-3
TGCGCCAGCAGCCAACGGGGGGAGGGGCGGTATGGCTACACCTTC
CASSQRGEGRYGYTF
>TRBJ2-1|.|TRBD2|TRBV6-5
TGTGCCAGCAGTCCTGGACTAGCGGAATACAATGAGCAGTTCTTC
CASSPGLAEYNEQFF
>TRBJ1-2|.|TRBD1|TRBV6-5
TGTGCCAGCAGTGGGGGACAGAGAAACTATGGCTACACCTTC
CASSGGQRNYGYTF
>TRBJ2-3|.|.|TRBV4-1
TGCGCCAGCAGCCAAGATAGCGGATATACGCAGTATTTT
CASSQDSGYTQYF
>TRBJ1-1|.|TRBD1|TRBV11-2
TGTGCCAGCAGCTTAACCAGGGGGTTCACTGAAGCTTTCTTT
CASSLTRGFTEAFF
>TRBJ2-1|.|TRBD1|TRBV4-3
TGCGCCAGCAGCCAAGAGGGACAGGGCGACAATGAGCAGTTCTTC
CASSQEGQGDNEQFF
>TRBJ2-3|.|.|TRBV5-4
TGTGCCAGCAGCCTTGGGGGGAAACGCACAGATACGCAGTATTTT
CASSLGGKRTDTQYF
>TRBJ1-4|.|TRBD1|TRBV9
TGTGCCAGCAGCCCACAGACAGGGGCTAATGAAAAACTGTTTTTT
CASSPQTGANEKLFF
>TRBJ2-2|.|.|TRBV5-1
TGCGCCAGCAGCTTCAGGACCGGGGAGCTGTTTTTT
CASSFRTGELFF
>TRBJ2-7|.|.|TRBV5-4
TGTGCCAGCAGCCCCGGGTACGGTGCCTACGAGCAGTACTTC
CASSPGYGAYEQYF
>TRBJ2-3|few|TRBD2|TRBV27
TGTGCCAGCAGGCTGCGGGGGAGCACAGATACGCAGTATTTT
CASRLRGSTDTQYF